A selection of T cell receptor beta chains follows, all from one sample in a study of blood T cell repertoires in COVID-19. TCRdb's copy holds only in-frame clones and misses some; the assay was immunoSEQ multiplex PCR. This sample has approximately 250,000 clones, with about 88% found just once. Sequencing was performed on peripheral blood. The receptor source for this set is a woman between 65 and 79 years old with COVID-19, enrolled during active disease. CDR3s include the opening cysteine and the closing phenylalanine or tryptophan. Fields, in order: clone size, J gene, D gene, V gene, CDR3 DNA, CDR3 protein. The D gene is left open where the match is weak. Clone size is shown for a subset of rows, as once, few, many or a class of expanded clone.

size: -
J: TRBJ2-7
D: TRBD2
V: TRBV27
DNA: TGTGCCAGCAGACCAGCGGGGGGCACCTACGAGCAGTACTTC
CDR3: CASRPAGGTYEQYF

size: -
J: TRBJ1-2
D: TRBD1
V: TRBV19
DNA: TGTGCCAGTACCCTCTGGGACAGCCCCTATGGCTACACCTTC
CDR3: CASTLWDSPYGYTF

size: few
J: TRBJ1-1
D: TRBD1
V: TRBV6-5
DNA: TGTGCCAGCAGTCGACAGGGGTGGAACACTGAAGCTTTCTTT
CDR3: CASSRQGWNTEAFF

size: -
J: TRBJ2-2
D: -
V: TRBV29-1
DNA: TGCAGCGTTGTTTGGAGGAACACCGGGGAGCTGTTTTTT
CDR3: CSVVWRNTGELFF

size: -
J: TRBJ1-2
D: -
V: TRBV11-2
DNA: TGTGCCAGCAGCCGACTCTATGGCTACACCTTC
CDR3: CASSRLYGYTF

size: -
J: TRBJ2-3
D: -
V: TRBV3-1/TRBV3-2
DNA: TGTGCCAGCAGCCAAGTCTCGCGGGGTAGCGAAGATACGCAGTATTTT
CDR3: CASSQVSRGSEDTQYF

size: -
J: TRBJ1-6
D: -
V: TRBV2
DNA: TGTGCCAGCAGTGAAAATTGGAGTTCACCCCTCCACTTT
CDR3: CASSENWSSPLHF

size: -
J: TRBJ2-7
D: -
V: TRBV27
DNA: TGTGCCAGCAGAAACACAGGTGCAACTTACGAGCAGTACTTC
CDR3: CASRNTGATYEQYF

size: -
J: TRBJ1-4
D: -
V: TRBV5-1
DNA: TGCGCCAGCAGCTCCAGTCAGGGAGGTGAAAAACTGTTTTTT
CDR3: CASSSSQGGEKLFF

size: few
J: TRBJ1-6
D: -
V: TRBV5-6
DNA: TGTGCCAGCAGCTTGGGGGGAGGCTTCAGTTCACCCCTCCACTTT
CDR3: CASSLGGGFSSPLHF

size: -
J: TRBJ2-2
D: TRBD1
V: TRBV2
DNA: TGTGCCAGCAAGGGGGCCACGAACACCGGGGAGCTGTTTTTT
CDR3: CASKGATNTGELFF

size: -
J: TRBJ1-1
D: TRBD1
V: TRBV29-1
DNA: TGCAGCGTCAGGGGGCAATTCACTGAAGCTTTCTTT
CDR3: CSVRGQFTEAFF

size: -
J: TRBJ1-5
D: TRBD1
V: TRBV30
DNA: TGTGCCTGGAGGTCAACAGGGGGCAATCAGCCCCAGCATTTT
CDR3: CAWRSTGGNQPQHF

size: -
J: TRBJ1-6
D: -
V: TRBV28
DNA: TGTGCCAGCAGCCTCCGCCCCGGTAATTCACCCCTCCACTTT
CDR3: CASSLRPGNSPLHF

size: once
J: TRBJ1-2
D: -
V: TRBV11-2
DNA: TGTGCCAGCAGCTTAGATGCCGCCCTCCCCCGGGGGTATGGCTACACCTTC
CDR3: CASSLDAALPRGYGYTF

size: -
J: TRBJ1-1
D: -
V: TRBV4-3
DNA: TGCGCCAGCAGCCAAGAGCCAGGGAGGACTGAAGCTTTCTTT
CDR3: CASSQEPGRTEAFF

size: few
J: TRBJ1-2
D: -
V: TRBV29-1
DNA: TGCAGCGTTGAGGGGAGGGGCGCGCCCTATGGCTACACCTTC
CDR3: CSVEGRGAPYGYTF

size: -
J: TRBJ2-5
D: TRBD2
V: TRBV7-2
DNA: TGTGCCAGCAGCTTTGGGGCGGGGGGGCTCCAAGAGACCCAGTACTTC
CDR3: CASSFGAGGLQETQYF

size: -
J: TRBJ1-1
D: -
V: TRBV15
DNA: TGTGCCACCAGCAGTAAGGGGGACGGTGACACTGAAGCTTTCTTT
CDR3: CATSSKGDGDTEAFF

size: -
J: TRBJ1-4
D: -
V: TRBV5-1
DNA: TGCGCCAGCAGGGACGGACTGATTAATGAAAAACTGTTTTTT
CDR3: CASRDGLINEKLFF

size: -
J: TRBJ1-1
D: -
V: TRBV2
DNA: TGTGCCAGAGGGGAGGGGGGGACTGAAGCTTTCTTT
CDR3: CARGEGGTEAFF

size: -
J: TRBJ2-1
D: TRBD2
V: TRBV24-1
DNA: TGTGCCACCAGTGAAACTAGCGGCTACAATGAGCAGTTCTTC
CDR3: CATSETSGYNEQFF

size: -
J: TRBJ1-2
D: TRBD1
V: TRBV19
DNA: TGTGCCAGTGGAGGGACAGGGGGCCGCGGCGGCTACACCTTC
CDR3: CASGGTGGRGGYTF

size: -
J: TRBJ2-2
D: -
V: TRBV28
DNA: TGTGCCAGCAGTTCGCGAGGCAGGGAGCTGTTTTTT
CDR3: CASSSRGRELFF

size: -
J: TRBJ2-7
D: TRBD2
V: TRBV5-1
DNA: TGCGCCAGCAGTCCTGGGACTAGGTCCTACGAGCAGTACTTC
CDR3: CASSPGTRSYEQYF

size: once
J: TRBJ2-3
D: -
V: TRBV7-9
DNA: TGTGCCAGCAGCTTAGGTCGGCAGGCGTCTAGCACAGATACGCAGTATTTT
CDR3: CASSLGRQASSTDTQYF

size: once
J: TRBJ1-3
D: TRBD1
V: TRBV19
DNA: TGTGCCAGTAGTGCTCCCGGGACAGCCTCTGGAAACACCATATATTTT
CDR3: CASSAPGTASGNTIYF

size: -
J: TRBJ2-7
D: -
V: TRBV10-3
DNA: TGTGCCATCAGTGACACTGTCCGGGGAAACGAGCAGTACTTC
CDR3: CAISDTVRGNEQYF

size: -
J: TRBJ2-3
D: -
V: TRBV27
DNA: TGTGCCAGCAGTCCGCGGACAGCTAGCACAGATACGCAGTATTTT
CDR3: CASSPRTASTDTQYF

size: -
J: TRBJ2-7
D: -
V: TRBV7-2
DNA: TGTGCCAGCAGCTTAGATGGGGGCGGATCCTACGAGCAGTACTTC
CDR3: CASSLDGGGSYEQYF

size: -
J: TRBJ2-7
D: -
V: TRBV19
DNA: TGTGCCAGTAGTATCAGTCGAGGGCCCTACGAGCAGTACTTC
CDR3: CASSISRGPYEQYF

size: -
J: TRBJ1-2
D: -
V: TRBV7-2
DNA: TGTGCCAGCAGCTTAGATTTTCGGGGGGACTATGGCTACACCTTC
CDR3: CASSLDFRGDYGYTF

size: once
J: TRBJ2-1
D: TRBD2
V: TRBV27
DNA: TGTGCCAGCAGTTTACGGCCAGCGGGGGTTCTCAATGAGCAGTTCTTC
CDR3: CASSLRPAGVLNEQFF

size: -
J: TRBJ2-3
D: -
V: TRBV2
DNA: TGTGCCAGCAGGGGGCTCCGCACAGATACGCAGTATTTT
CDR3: CASRGLRTDTQYF

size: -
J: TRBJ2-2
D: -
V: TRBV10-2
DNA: TGCGCCAGCAGTGACCCGGGGGAAAGGGCCGGGGAGCTGTTTTTT
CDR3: CASSDPGERAGELFF

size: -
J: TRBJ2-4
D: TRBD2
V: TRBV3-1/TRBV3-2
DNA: TGTGCCAGCAGCCTAAACGCGGGGGGCCCTCAGTACTTC
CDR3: CASSLNAGGPQYF

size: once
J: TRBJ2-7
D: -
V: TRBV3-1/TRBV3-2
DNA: TGTGCCAGCAGCCAACACGCCGGGGGAACCTCCTACGAGCAGTACTTC
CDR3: CASSQHAGGTSYEQYF

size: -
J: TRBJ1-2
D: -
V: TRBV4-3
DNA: TGCGCCAGCAGCCAAGACGGTCCAGGGTGGGCTAACTATGGCTACACCTTC
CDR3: CASSQDGPGWANYGYTF

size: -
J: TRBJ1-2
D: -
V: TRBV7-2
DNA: TGTGCCAGCAGCTTCGGGGGGGGACTCTATGGCTACACCTTC
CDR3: CASSFGGGLYGYTF

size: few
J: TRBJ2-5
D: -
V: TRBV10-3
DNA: TGTGCCACGTCCCAGCCTAGCGAGCTTGGGGGGACCCAGTACTTC
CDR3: CATSQPSELGGTQYF

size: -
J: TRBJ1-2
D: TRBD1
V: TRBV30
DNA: TGTGCCTGCCAAGGGACAGGGGAAGACGGCTATGGCTACACCTTC
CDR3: CACQGTGEDGYGYTF

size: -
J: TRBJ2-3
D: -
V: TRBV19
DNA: TGTGCCAGTTCCCGACTGAGCACAGATACGCAGTATTTT
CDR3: CASSRLSTDTQYF

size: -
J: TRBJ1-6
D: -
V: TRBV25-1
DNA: TGTGCCAGCAGTCGAGGGGAGGGGGTTGGAAATTCACCCCTCCACTTT
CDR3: CASSRGEGVGNSPLHF

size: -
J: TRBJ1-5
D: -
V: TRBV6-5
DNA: TGTGCCAGCAGCCGCCGCGGTGGGGGCGCTTGGCCCCAGCATTTT
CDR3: CASSRRGGGAWPQHF

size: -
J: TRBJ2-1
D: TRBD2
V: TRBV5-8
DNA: TGTGCCAGCAGCTCACGAACTAGCGGGGGGGCCCGGGAGCAGTTCTTC
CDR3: CASSSRTSGGAREQFF

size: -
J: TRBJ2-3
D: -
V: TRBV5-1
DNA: TGCGCCAGCAGCCAAAAGACTGGAACAGATACGCAGTATTTT
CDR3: CASSQKTGTDTQYF

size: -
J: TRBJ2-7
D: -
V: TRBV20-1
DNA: TGCAGTGCTGGGACTTTCTACGAGCAGTACTTC
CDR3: CSAGTFYEQYF

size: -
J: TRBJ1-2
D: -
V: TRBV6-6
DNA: TGTGCCAGCAGTTACTCTGCGGGGATTAACTATGGCTACACCTTC
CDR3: CASSYSAGINYGYTF

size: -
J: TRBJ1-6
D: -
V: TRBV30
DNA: TGTGCCTGGAGAGCCCCCGGGACTCATAATTCACCCCTCCACTTT
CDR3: CAWRAPGTHNSPLHF

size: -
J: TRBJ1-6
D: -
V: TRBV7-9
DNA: TGTGCCAGCAGCCCTTTGGCGGGGGCCCCTAATTCACCCCTCCACTTT
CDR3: CASSPLAGAPNSPLHF

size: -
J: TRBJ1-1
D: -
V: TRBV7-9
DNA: TGTGCCAGCAGCCCCGCGCCGGTGAACCCTGAAGCTTTCTTT
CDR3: CASSPAPVNPEAFF

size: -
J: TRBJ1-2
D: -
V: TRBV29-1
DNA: TGCAGCGTTGACAGGGAAAACTATGGCTACACCTTC
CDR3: CSVDRENYGYTF

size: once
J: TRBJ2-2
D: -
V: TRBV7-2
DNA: TGTGCCAGCAGCCCGCGCTTGTTAGCCGGGGAGCTGTTTTTT
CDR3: CASSPRLLAGELFF

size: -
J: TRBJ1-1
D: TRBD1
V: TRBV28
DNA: TGTGCCAGCACCTCCCTCCTCGGACAGGGGGCTTTCTTT
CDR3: CASTSLLGQGAFF

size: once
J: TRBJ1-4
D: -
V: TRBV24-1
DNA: TGTGCCACCAGTCGAGGGTTGGGCGAAAAACTGTTTTTT
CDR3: CATSRGLGEKLFF

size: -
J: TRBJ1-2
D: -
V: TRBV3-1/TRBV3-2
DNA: TGTGCCAGCAGCCAAGTGGCCCCGGGAGGCTATGGCTACACCTTC
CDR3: CASSQVAPGGYGYTF